This record covers a single T cell receptor beta chain. The antigen is undetermined. The libraries were made with immunoSEQ version 4 in survey mode. The assay was immunoSEQ multiplex PCR, and TCRdb's table has in-frame clones only and misses some. Altogether 6,000 to 9,500 clones are present, 55% to 65% being singletons, with the ten largest covering around 19%. This sample is part of a study of persistence of HIV-infected CD4 T cells. Study at large: Donors had been on suppressive ART for a median of 8 years.

Stimulation used approximately 9.6 ug/mL lysate from CMV-infected fibroblasts. CD4+ T cells upregulating both CD40 ligand and CD69 were sorted as responding cells. PBMCs were depleted of CD8+ T cells before stimulation. Germline CDR1 is SGHDN and CDR2 is FVKESK. There are 15 residues in the CDR3. Losses at the gene ends were 3 bases for V and 5 bases for J; bases not matched to a gene: 9. The chain links TRBV14 to TRBJ2-7; 8 positions match TRBD1. The TCR comes from an adult man with HIV who was CMV-seropositive. This material consisted of CD4+ T cells sorted from PBMCs after approximately 19-hour stimulation, taken from a patient who received antiretroviral therapy. In nucleotides, the CDR3 is TGTGCCAGCAGCCATAGGACAGGGTGGTCGGACGAGCAGTACTTC. Translating it yields CASSHRTGWSDEQYF.